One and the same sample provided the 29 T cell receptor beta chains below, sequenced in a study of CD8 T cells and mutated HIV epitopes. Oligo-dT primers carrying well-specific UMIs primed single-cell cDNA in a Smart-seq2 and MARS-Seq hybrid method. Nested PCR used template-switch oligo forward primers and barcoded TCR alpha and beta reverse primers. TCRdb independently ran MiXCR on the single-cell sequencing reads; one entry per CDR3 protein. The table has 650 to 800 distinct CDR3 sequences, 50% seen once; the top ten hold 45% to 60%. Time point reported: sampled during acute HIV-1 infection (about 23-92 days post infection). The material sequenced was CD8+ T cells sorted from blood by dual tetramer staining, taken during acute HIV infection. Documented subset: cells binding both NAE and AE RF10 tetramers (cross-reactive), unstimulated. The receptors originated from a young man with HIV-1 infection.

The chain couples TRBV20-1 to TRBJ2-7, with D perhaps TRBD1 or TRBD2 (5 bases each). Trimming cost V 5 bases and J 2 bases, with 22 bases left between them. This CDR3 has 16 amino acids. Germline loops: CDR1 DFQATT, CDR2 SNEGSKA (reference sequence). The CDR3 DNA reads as TGCAGTGCTCCCGGCTCTGGGGGAGCTCACACCTACGAGCAGTACTTC. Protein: CSAPGSGGAHTYEQYF.

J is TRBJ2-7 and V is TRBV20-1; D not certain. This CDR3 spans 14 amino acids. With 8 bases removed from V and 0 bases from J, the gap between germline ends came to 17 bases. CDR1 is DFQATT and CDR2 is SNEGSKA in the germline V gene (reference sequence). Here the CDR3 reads CSFPGRSSSYEQYF. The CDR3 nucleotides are TGCAGTTTCCCGGGCAGGTCAAGCTCCTACGAGCAGTACTTC.

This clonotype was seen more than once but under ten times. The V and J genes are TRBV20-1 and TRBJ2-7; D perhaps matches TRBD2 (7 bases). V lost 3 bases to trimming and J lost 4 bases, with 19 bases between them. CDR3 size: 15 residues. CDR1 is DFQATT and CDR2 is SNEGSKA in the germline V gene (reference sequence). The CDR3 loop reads CSASGRGATIYEQYF. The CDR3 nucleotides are TGCAGTGCTAGCGGCCGGGGGGCTACCATATACGAGCAGTACTTC.

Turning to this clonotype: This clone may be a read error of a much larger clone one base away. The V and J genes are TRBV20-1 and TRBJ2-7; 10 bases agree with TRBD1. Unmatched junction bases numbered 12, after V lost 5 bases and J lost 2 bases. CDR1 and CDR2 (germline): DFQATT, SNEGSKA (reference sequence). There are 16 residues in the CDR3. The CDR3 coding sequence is TGCAGTGCTCTCCTTCCCCTGGGACAGGGGACCTACGAGCAGTACTTC. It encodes CSALLPLGQGTYEQYF.

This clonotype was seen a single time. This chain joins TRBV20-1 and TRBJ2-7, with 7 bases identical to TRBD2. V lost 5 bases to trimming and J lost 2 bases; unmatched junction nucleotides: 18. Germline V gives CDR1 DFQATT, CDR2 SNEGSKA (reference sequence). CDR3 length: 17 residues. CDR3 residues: CSALLPPGSGHTYEQYF. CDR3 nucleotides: TGCAGTGCTCTCCTTCCCCCGGGTAGCGGGCATACCTACGAGCAGTACTTC.

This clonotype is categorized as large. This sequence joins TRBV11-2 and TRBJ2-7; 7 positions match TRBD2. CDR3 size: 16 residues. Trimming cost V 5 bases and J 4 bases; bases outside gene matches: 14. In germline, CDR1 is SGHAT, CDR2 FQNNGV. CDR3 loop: CASSPISSPSGYEQYF. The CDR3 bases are TGTGCCAGCAGCCCCATCTCGTCACCTAGCGGATACGAGCAGTACTTC. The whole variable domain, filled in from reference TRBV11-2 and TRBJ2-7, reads EAGVAQSPRYKIIEKRQSVAFWCNPISGHATLYWYQQILGQGPKLLIQFQNNGVVDDSQLPKDRFSAERLKGVDSTLKIQPAKLEDSAVYLCASSPISSPSGYEQYFGPGTRLTVT.

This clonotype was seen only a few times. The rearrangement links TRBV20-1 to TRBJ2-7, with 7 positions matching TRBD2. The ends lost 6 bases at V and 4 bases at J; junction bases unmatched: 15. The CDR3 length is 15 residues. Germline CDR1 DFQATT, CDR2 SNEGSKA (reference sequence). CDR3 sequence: CSAPGSGHTIYEQYF. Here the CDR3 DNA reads TGCAGTGCCCCGGGTAGCGGGCATACCATATACGAGCAGTACTTC.

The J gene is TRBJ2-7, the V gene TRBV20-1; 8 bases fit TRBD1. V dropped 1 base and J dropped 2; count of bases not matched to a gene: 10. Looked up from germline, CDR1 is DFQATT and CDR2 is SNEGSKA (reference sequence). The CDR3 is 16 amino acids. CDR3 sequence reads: CSARAPPGQATYEQYF. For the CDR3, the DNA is TGCAGTGCTAGAGCCCCCCCGGGACAGGCGACCTACGAGCAGTACTTC.

The CDR3 nucleotides are TGTGCCAGCAGTTCCAGCAGTCCACGGGGGGCCACTGAAGCTTTCTTT. The encoded protein is CASSSSSPRGATEAFF. V and J are TRBV27 and TRBJ1-1, with a weak D call TRBD1 (6 bases). The V gene lost 4 bases and the J gene lost 4 bases, with 19 bases spanning the gap. CDR3 length: 16 amino acids. Germline V gene data show CDR1 as MNHEY and CDR2 as SMNVEV (reference sequence).

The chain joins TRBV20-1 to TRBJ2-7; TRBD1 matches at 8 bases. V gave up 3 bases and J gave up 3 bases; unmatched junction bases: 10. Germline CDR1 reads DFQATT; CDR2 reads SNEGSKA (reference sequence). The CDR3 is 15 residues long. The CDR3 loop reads CSASVQGAPIYEQYF. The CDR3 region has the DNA TGCAGTGCTAGTGTCCAGGGGGCCCCAATCTACGAGCAGTACTTC.

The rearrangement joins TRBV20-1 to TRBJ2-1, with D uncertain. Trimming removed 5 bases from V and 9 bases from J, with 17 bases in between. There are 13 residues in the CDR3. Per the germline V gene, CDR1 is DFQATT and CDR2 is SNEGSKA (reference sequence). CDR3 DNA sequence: TGCAGTGCTCCCGGCTCTGGGGTTCCTGAGCAGTTCTTC. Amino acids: CSAPGSGVPEQFF.

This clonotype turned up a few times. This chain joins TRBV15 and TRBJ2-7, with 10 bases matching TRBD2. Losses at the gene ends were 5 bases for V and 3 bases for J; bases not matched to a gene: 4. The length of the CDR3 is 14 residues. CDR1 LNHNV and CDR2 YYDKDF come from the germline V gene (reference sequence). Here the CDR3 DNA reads TGTGCCACCAGCCTCACTAGCGGGGTCTACGAGCAGTACTTC. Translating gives CATSLTSGVYEQYF. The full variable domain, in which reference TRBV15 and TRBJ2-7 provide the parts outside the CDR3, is DAMVIQNPRYQVTQFGKPVTLSCSQTLNHNVMYWYQQKSSQAPKLLFHYYDKDFNNEADTPDNFQSRRPNTSFCFLDIRSPGLGDTAMYLCATSLTSGVYEQYFGPGTRLTVT.

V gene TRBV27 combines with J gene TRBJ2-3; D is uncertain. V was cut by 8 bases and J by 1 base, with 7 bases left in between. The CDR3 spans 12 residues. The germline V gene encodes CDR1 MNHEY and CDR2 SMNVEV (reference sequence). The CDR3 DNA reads TGTGCCAGCGCCCGAGGCACAGATACGCAGTATTTT. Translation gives CASARGTDTQYF.

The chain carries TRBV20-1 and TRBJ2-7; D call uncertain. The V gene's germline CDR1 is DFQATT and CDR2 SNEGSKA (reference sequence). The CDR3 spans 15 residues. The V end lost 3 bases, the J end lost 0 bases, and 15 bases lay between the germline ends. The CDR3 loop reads CSASGRGMSSYEQYF. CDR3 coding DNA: TGCAGTGCTAGTGGGCGTGGGATGAGCTCCTACGAGCAGTACTTC.

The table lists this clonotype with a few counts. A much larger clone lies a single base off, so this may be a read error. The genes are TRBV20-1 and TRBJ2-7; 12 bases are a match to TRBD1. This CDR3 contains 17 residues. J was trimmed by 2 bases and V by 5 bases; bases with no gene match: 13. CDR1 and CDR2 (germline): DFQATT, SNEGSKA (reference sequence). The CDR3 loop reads CSALLPPGQGATYEQYF. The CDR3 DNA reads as TGCAGTGCTCTCCTTCCCCCGGGACAGGGGGCGACCTACGAGCAGTACTTC.

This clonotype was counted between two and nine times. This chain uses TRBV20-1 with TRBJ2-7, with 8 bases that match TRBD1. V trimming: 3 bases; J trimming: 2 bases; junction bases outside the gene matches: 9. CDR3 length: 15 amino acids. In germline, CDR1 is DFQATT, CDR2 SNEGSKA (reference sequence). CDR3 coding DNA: TGCAGTGCTAGGTCGAGCCAGGGGGCGACCTACGAGCAGTACTTC. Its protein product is CSARSSQGATYEQYF.

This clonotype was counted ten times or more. The CDR3 nucleotides are TGCAGTGCTCTCCTTCCCCTGGGACTAGCGGTTCCTGAGCAGTTCTTC. Translation gives CSALLPLGLAVPEQFF. The rearrangement uses TRBV20-1 and TRBJ2-1; 11 bases map to TRBD2. Trimming took 5 bases from V and 9 from J; bases not matched to a gene: 15. The CDR3 consists of 16 residues. Per the germline V gene, CDR1 is DFQATT and CDR2 is SNEGSKA (reference sequence).

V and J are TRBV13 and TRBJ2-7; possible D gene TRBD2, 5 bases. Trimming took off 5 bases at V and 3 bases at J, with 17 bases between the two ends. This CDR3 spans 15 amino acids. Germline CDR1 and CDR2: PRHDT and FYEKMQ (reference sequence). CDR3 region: CASSQVATWDYEQYF. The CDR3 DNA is TGTGCCAGCAGCCAAGTAGCGACATGGGACTACGAGCAGTACTTC.

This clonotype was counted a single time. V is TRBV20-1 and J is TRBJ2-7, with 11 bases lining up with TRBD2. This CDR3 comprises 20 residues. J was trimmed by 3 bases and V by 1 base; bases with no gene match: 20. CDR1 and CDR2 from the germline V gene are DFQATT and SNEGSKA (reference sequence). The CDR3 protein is CSARALLPLGLAAHLYEQYF. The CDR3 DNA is TGCAGTGCTAGAGCCCTCCTTCCCCTGGGACTAGCGGCCCATCTCTACGAGCAGTACTTC.

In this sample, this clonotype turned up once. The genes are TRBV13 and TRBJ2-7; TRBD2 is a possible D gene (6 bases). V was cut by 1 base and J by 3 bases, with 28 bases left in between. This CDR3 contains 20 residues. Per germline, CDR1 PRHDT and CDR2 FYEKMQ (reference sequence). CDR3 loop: CASSLVRSGRDSSFYYEQYF. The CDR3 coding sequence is TGTGCCAGCAGCTTAGTCCGAAGCGGCCGGGACTCCTCATTCTACTACGAGCAGTACTTC.

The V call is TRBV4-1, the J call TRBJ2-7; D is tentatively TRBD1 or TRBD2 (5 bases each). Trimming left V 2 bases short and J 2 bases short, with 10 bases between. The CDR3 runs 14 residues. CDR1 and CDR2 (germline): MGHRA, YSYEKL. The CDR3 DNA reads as TGCGCCAGCAGCCAATCCGGGACCACCTACGAGCAGTACTTC. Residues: CASSQSGTTYEQYF.

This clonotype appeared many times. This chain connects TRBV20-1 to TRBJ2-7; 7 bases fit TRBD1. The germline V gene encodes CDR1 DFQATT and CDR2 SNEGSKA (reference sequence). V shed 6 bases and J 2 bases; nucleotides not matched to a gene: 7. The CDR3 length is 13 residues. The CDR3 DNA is TGCAGTGCCCCTGGACAGGCGACCTACGAGCAGTACTTC. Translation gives CSAPGQATYEQYF.

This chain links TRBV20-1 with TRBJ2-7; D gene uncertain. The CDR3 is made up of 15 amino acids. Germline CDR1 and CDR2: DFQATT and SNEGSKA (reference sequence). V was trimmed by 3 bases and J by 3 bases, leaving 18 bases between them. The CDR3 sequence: CSASGRGVSYYEQYF. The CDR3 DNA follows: TGCAGTGCTAGTGGGCGTGGGGTGAGCTACTACGAGCAGTACTTC.

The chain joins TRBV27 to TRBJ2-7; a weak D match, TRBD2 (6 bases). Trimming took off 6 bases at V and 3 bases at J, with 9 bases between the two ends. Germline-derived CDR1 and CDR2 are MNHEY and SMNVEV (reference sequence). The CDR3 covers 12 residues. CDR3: CASRGGIYEQYF. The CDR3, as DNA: TGTGCCAGCAGGGGAGGAATCTACGAGCAGTACTTC.

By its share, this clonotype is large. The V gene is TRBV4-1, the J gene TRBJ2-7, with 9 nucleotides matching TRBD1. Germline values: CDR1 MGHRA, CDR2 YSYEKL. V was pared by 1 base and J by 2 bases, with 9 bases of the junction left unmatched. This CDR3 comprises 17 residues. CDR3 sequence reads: CASSQVPGTGLTYEQYF. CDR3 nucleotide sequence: TGCGCCAGCAGCCAAGTCCCCGGGACAGGGTTAACCTACGAGCAGTACTTC.

The CDR3: CSARQRKDGVTYEQYF. The CDR3 DNA reads TGCAGTGCTAGACAACGAAAGGACGGGGTTACCTACGAGCAGTACTTC. The V gene is TRBV20-1, the J gene TRBJ2-7; D is possibly TRBD2 (5 bases). Trimming pared 2 bases from V and 2 bases from J, leaving 19 bases between. Germline CDR1 reads DFQATT; CDR2 reads SNEGSKA (reference sequence). The CDR3 covers 16 residues.

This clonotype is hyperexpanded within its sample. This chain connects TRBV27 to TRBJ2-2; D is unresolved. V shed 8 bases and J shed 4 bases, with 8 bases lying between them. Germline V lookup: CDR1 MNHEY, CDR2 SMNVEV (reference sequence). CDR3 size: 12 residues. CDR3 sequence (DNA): TGTGCCAGCGCCCGAGGCACCGGGGAGCTGTTTTTT. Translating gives CASARGTGELFF.

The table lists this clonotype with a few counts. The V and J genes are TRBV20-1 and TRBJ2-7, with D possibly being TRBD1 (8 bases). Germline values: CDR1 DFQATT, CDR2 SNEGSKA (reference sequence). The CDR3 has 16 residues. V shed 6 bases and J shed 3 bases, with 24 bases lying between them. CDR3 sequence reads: CSAHTAGQGGFYEQYF. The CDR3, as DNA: TGCAGTGCCCACACCGCCGGACAGGGAGGGTTCTACGAGCAGTACTTC.

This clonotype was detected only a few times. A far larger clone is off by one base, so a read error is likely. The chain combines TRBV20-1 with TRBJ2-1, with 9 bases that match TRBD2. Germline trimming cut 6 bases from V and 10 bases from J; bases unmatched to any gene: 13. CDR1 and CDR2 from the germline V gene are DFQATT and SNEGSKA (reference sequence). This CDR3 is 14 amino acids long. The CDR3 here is CSAPGSGGTYEQFF. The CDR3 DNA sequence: TGCAGTGCCCCCGGAAGCGGGGGGACCTACGAGCAGTTCTTC.